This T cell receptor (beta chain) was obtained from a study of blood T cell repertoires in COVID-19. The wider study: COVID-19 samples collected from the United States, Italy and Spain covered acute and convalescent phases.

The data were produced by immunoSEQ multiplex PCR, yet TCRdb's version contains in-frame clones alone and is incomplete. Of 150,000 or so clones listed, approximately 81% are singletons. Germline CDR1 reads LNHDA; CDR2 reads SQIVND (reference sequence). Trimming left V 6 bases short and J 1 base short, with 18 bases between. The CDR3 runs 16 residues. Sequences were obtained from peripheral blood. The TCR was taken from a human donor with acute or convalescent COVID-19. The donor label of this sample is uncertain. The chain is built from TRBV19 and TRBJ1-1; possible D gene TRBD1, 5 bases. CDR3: CASRRQGERKNTEAFF. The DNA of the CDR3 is TGTGCCAGTAGGCGGCAGGGTGAGCGCAAGAACACTGAAGCTTTCTTT.